The rows below give T cell receptor beta chains drawn from one sample of a study of T cell responses to AZD1222 COVID-19 vaccine. Only in-frame clones appear in the TCRdb table, and some are missing; sequencing was by immunoSEQ multiplex PCR. The table includes about 150,000 clones, 90% detected once. Sequencing was performed on peripheral blood, taken on day 0 of AZD1222 vaccination. All receptors come from an adult in good health. Each CDR3 is given with its conserved first and last residue. The D gene is left open where the match is weak. Clone sizes are given selectively: once, few, many, or a class where the clone is expanded.

D gene	CDR3 length	clone size	V gene	J gene	CDR3 protein	CDR3 DNA
.	12	.	TRBV12-3/TRBV12-4	TRBJ2-3	CASREGRNAQYF	TGTGCCAGCAGGGAAGGGAGGAACGCGCAGTATTTT
.	15	.	TRBV4-3	TRBJ1-6	CASSPGWGVRSPLHF	TGCGCCAGCAGTCCCGGATGGGGGGTCCGTTCACCCCTCCACTTT
.	16	.	TRBV28	TRBJ1-1	CASSNPRQTVNTEAFF	TGTGCCAGCAGTAATCCAAGACAGACGGTGAACACTGAAGCTTTCTTT
.	14	.	TRBV15	TRBJ1-2	CATSRTGANYGYTF	TGTGCCACCAGCAGAACCGGAGCTAACTATGGCTACACCTTC
.	16	.	TRBV28	TRBJ1-5	CASSYQQGMGNQPQHF	TGTGCCAGCAGTTACCAACAGGGCATGGGCAATCAGCCCCAGCATTTT
TRBD1	14	.	TRBV13	TRBJ1-4	CASSTRTGNEKLFF	TGTGCCAGCAGCACCCGGACAGGCAATGAAAAACTGTTTTTT
.	14	once	TRBV5-1	TRBJ1-1	CATRPEGWGTEAFF	TGCGCCACCCGCCCAGAGGGGTGGGGGACTGAAGCTTTCTTT
.	10	.	TRBV23-1	TRBJ1-5	CASSREPQHF	TGCGCCAGCAGTCGGGAGCCCCAGCATTTT
TRBD2	16	.	TRBV7-3	TRBJ2-2	CASSQTGGGSAGELFF	TGTGCCAGCAGCCAGACCGGCGGGGGGTCCGCCGGGGAGCTGTTTTTT
.	14	.	TRBV6-5	TRBJ1-3	CASSRGGGYGTIYF	TGTGCCAGCAGCCGGGGCGGGGGGTATGGCACCATATATTTT
TRBD1	15	.	TRBV9	TRBJ1-2	CASSPHRTGVYGYTF	TGTGCCAGCAGCCCGCACCGCACAGGGGTCTATGGCTACACCTTC
TRBD1	14	.	TRBV24-1	TRBJ2-7	CATRPGTGGHEQYF	TGTGCCACCAGGCCCGGGACAGGGGGACACGAGCAGTACTTC
.	13	.	TRBV6-6	TRBJ1-2	CASSYDTEAGYTF	TGTGCCAGCAGTTACGATACCGAGGCTGGCTACACCTTC
.	14	.	TRBV2	TRBJ2-6	CASSHTPGANVLTF	TGTGCCAGCAGTCACACTCCTGGGGCCAACGTCCTGACTTTC
TRBD1	17	.	TRBV10-3	TRBJ2-5	CAISESTGSVRQETQYF	TGTGCCATCAGTGAGTCGACAGGGAGTGTTCGGCAAGAGACCCAGTACTTC
.	12	.	TRBV29-1	TRBJ2-5	CSVQGGGETQYF	TGCAGCGTACAGGGTGGGGGGGAGACCCAGTACTTC
TRBD1	13	.	TRBV28	TRBJ1-1	CASSGRDSGEAFF	TGTGCCAGCAGTGGACGGGACAGCGGTGAAGCTTTCTTT
TRBD1	15	.	TRBV18	TRBJ1-4	CASSPLQGWDEKLFF	TGTGCCAGCTCACCACTACAGGGGTGGGACGAAAAACTGTTTTTT
.	19	few	TRBV10-1	TRBJ1-5	CASSGVGTGLLRWNQPQHF	TGCGCCAGCAGTGGAGTGGGGACGGGATTACTCAGGTGGAATCAGCCCCAGCATTTT
TRBD2	21	.	TRBV28	TRBJ2-1	CASSSPPGLAGGPSLYNEQFF	TGTGCCAGCAGTTCCCCCCCCGGACTAGCGGGAGGCCCTAGCCTATACAATGAGCAGTTCTTC
TRBD1	16	.	TRBV28	TRBJ1-2	CASMVPSGGTPYGYTF	TGTGCCAGCATGGTCCCCTCAGGGGGCACTCCCTATGGCTACACCTTC
.	14	.	TRBV7-2	TRBJ1-4	CASSLSLGAEKLFF	TGTGCCAGCAGCTTAAGTTTGGGCGCGGAAAAACTGTTTTTT
.	16	.	TRBV29-1	TRBJ1-1	CSVEDLHGGRHTEAFF	TGCAGCGTTGAAGATCTTCACGGGGGGCGCCACACTGAAGCTTTCTTT
.	15	.	TRBV6-2/TRBV6-3	TRBJ1-4	CASSYRQGLREKLFF	TGTGCCAGCAGTTATAGGCAGGGTCTACGGGAAAAACTGTTTTTT
.	14	.	TRBV6-2/TRBV6-3	TRBJ2-5	CASSYSGSQETQYF	TGTGCCAGCAGTTACTCGGGCAGCCAAGAGACCCAGTACTTC
TRBD2	16	.	TRBV4-1	TRBJ2-7	CASSSGLAEISYEQYF	TGCGCCAGCAGCTCGGGACTAGCGGAAATCTCCTACGAGCAGTACTTC
.	14	.	TRBV5-1	TRBJ1-4	CASSSGLHGEKLFF	TGCGCCAGCAGCTCCGGGTTACATGGGGAAAAACTGTTTTTT
TRBD1	15	.	TRBV6-6	TRBJ2-7	CASSPRQGAAYEQYF	TGTGCCAGCAGCCCCCGGCAGGGGGCCGCCTACGAGCAGTACTTC
.	16	.	TRBV5-1	TRBJ2-5	CASSLAARDGGETQYF	TGCGCCAGCAGCTTGGCCGCGCGGGATGGGGGAGAGACCCAGTACTTC
.	17	.	TRBV27	TRBJ1-1	CASSTTLAGQQNTEAFF	TGTGCCAGCAGTACTACCCTAGCCGGACAGCAGAACACTGAAGCTTTCTTT
.	13	.	TRBV6-5	TRBJ1-6	CASSSGIDLPLHF	TGTGCCAGCAGTTCTGGAATTGACTTGCCCCTCCACTTT
.	12	.	TRBV6-1	TRBJ1-2	CASSERPYGYTF	TGTGCCAGCAGTGAACGACCCTATGGCTACACCTTC
.	16	.	TRBV28	TRBJ1-1	CASKSYGEGMNTEAFF	TGTGCCAGCAAATCATACGGAGAGGGGATGAACACTGAAGCTTTCTTT
.	13	.	TRBV12-3/TRBV12-4	TRBJ1-2	CASSLGTNYGYTF	TGTGCCAGCAGTTTAGGGACCAACTATGGCTACACCTTC
TRBD2	18	few	TRBV4-1	TRBJ2-7	CASSQDFTRGLASYEQYF	TGCGCCAGCAGCCAAGATTTCACCAGAGGACTAGCGTCATACGAGCAGTACTTC
.	13	.	TRBV7-9	TRBJ1-5	CASSPSGGSGQHF	TGTGCCAGCAGTCCCAGTGGGGGTAGTGGCCAGCATTTT
TRBD1	15	once	TRBV5-1	TRBJ2-5	CASSLGDRDEETQYF	TGCGCCAGCAGCTTGGGGGACAGGGACGAAGAGACCCAGTACTTC
.	12	.	TRBV27	TRBJ1-5	CASSSQGQPQHF	TGTGCCAGCAGTTCCCAGGGCCAGCCCCAGCATTTT
TRBD2	16	.	TRBV7-2	TRBJ2-5	CASSLSSGAIQETQYF	TGTGCCAGCAGCTTAAGTAGCGGGGCGATACAAGAGACCCAGTACTTC
.	16	.	TRBV28	TRBJ1-5	CASSSPGPGLNQPQHF	TGTGCCAGCAGTTCTCCGGGACCTGGACTTAATCAGCCCCAGCATTTT
.	16	.	TRBV5-4	TRBJ2-3	CASSFNRGSLTDTQYF	TGTGCCAGCAGCTTCAATCGGGGGAGTCTCACAGATACGCAGTATTTT
.	14	.	TRBV6-5	TRBJ2-7	CASSYFPLSYEQYF	TGTGCCAGCAGTTACTTCCCACTAAGCTACGAGCAGTACTTC
.	14	.	TRBV6-1	TRBJ2-2	CASSENPQGGELFF	TGTGCCAGCAGTGAAAATCCCCAGGGAGGGGAGCTGTTTTTT
TRBD2	18	.	TRBV5-6	TRBJ2-1	CASSLRVGAGGRYNEQFF	TGTGCCAGCAGCTTACGGGTAGGGGCGGGAGGAAGGTACAATGAGCAGTTCTTC
TRBD1	18	.	TRBV7-2	TRBJ1-5	CASSVRTGGVLGNQPQHF	TGTGCCAGCAGCGTACGGACAGGTGGGGTTTTGGGCAATCAGCCCCAGCATTTT
TRBD2	14	.	TRBV7-3	TRBJ2-1	CASSFSAGGGEQFF	TGTGCCAGCAGCTTTAGCGCGGGGGGAGGTGAGCAGTTCTTC
TRBD1	14	.	TRBV10-3	TRBJ1-3	CAIRMTGVGNTIYF	TGTGCCATCAGGATGACAGGGGTTGGAAACACCATATATTTT
.	14	.	TRBV2	TRBJ2-5	CASKPQTVGETQYF	TGTGCCAGCAAGCCCCAGACGGTAGGAGAGACCCAGTACTTC
.	15	.	TRBV13	TRBJ1-2	CASSLGGLDYYGYTF	TGTGCCAGCAGCTTAGGCGGTCTAGACTACTATGGCTACACCTTC
TRBD1	16	.	TRBV19	TRBJ1-3	CASSIKGQASGNTIYF	TGTGCCAGTAGTATAAAGGGACAGGCCTCTGGAAACACCATATATTTT
.	17	.	TRBV28	TRBJ2-2	CASSPLGLASNTGELFF	TGTGCCAGCAGCCCCCTCGGGTTAGCATCGAACACCGGGGAGCTGTTTTTT
.	12	.	TRBV12-3/TRBV12-4	TRBJ1-5	CASNCSNQPQHF	TGTGCCAGCAACTGTAGCAATCAGCCCCAGCATTTT
.	14	.	TRBV9	TRBJ2-7	CASSVEQGSYEQYF	TGTGCCAGCAGCGTAGAACAGGGCTCCTACGAGCAGTACTTC
.	17	.	TRBV18	TRBJ1-4	CASSPMSMGGRGEKLFF	TGTGCCAGCTCACCAATGAGTATGGGGGGACGTGGCGAAAAACTGTTTTTT
.	14	.	TRBV2	TRBJ1-1	CASSSIIRNTEAFF	TGTGCCAGCAGTTCTATAATTCGGAACACTGAAGCTTTCTTT
.	14	.	TRBV11-2	TRBJ2-7	CASSLGVGQYEQYF	TGTGCCAGCAGCTTAGGGGTCGGCCAATACGAGCAGTACTTC
TRBD1	13	.	TRBV30	TRBJ1-5	CAWRTGVNQPQHF	TGTGCCTGGAGAACAGGGGTCAATCAGCCCCAGCATTTT
.	13	.	TRBV6-5	TRBJ1-6	CASSFREGSPLHF	TGTGCCAGCAGCTTCCGGGAAGGCTCACCCCTCCACTTT
.	16	.	TRBV3-1/TRBV3-2	TRBJ1-1	CASSQDPGRLNTEAFF	TGTGCCAGCAGCCAAGACCCCGGACGGCTGAACACTGAAGCTTTCTTT